A selection of T cell receptor beta chains follows, all from one sample in a study of a mutant IDH1 vaccine in newly diagnosed glioma. TCRdb's table, derived via immunoSEQ multiplex PCR, lists solely in-frame clones and lacks some. The sample carries tens of thousands of clones, roughly 90% recorded once. These TCRs' antigens remain unknown. Source: PBMCs, taken from a glioma patient whose treatment included an IDH1 peptide vaccine. These receptors were taken from a man between 45 and 60 years old with glioma. Each CDR3 is given with its conserved first and last residue. Each record gives: V gene, D gene, J gene, clone size, CDR3 length, CDR3 DNA, CDR3 protein. D genes are given only for firm matches. Size tells how often a clone was seen (once, few, many) or the class of an expanded clone, and some rows leave it out.

TRBV6-1,.,TRBJ2-7,.,13,TGTGCCAGCAGCGAAACAGTAGCCTACGAGCAGTACTTC,CASSETVAYEQYF
TRBV29-1,.,TRBJ2-1,.,14,TGCAGCGTTGATCGTGACTTGAGCTACAATGAGCAGTTCTTC,CSVDRDLSYNEQFF
TRBV7-9,.,TRBJ2-2,.,14,TGTGCCAGCAGCTTACAGGGGAACACCGGGGAGCTGTTTTTT,CASSLQGNTGELFF
TRBV29-1,TRBD2,TRBJ2-3,.,19,TGCAGCGCCCCCGCGCGGCCAGCGGGATACCCAACCGCCACAGATACGCAGTATTTT,CSAPARPAGYPTATDTQYF
TRBV28,.,TRBJ1-1,.,11,TGTGCCAGCAGTCCACGTCGGGAGGCTTTCTTT,CASSPRREAFF
TRBV9,.,TRBJ2-3,.,17,TGTGCCAGCAGCGCGACCGTTAATGCTTGGGGCACAGATACGCAGTATTTT,CASSATVNAWGTDTQYF
TRBV4-2,.,TRBJ2-3,.,17,TGTGCCAGCAGCCCCCCGGTGTGGGCCCCTAGCACAGATACGCAGTATTTT,CASSPPVWAPSTDTQYF
TRBV28,.,TRBJ1-5,.,13,TGTGCCAGCAGTTTAATGGGGAATCAGCCCCAGCATTTT,CASSLMGNQPQHF
TRBV9,TRBD1,TRBJ1-4,.,15,TGTGCCAGCAGCGTAGCCGGGACAGGTGATGAAAAACTGTTTTTT,CASSVAGTGDEKLFF
TRBV19,TRBD2,TRBJ2-3,.,16,TGTGCCAGTAGTAGTCGCGGGGGGGCAGGTGCAGATACGCAGTATTTT,CASSSRGGAGADTQYF
TRBV6-5,.,TRBJ2-7,.,16,TGTGCCAGCAGTTACTCGAGGGCTCTGCAGGCCTACGAGCAGTACTTC,CASSYSRALQAYEQYF
TRBV6-1,TRBD1,TRBJ2-5,.,14,TGTGCCAGCAAACGAGACAGGGGGGAAGAGACCCAGTACTTC,CASKRDRGEETQYF
TRBV19,.,TRBJ1-6,.,15,TGTGCCAGTAGTATAGCGGACAGCTCTGCTTCACCCCTCCACTTT,CASSIADSSASPLHF
TRBV9,.,TRBJ2-2,.,14,TGTGCCAGCAGCGTAATAGGGACGACCGGGGAGCTGTTTTTT,CASSVIGTTGELFF
TRBV10-1,.,TRBJ2-7,.,17,TGCGCCAGCAGTAATGGGCCTCCTGTTCCGACGGACTACGAGCAGTACTTC,CASSNGPPVPTDYEQYF
TRBV7-6,TRBD1,TRBJ1-2,once,14,TGTGCCAGCAGCCCCCGACAGGGGAACTATGGCTACACCTTC,CASSPRQGNYGYTF
TRBV6-6,.,TRBJ1-5,.,14,TGTGCCAGCAGTTACCGGGAGAGCAATCAGCCCCAGCATTTT,CASSYRESNQPQHF
TRBV6-4,.,TRBJ2-2,.,15,TGTGCCAGCAGCGACGGGACCCAGGGGACCGGGGAGCTGTTTTTT,CASSDGTQGTGELFF
TRBV7-6,TRBD2,TRBJ2-7,.,16,TGTGCCAGCAGCCCAAATAGCGGGAGCCCCTTATACGAGCAGTACTTC,CASSPNSGSPLYEQYF
TRBV28,TRBD2,TRBJ2-5,.,15,TGTGCCAGCAGTATTAGCGGGGGCCGCCAAGAGACCCAGTACTTC,CASSISGGRQETQYF
TRBV7-2,TRBD2,TRBJ2-3,.,15,TGTGCCAGCAGCCCGCTAGCGGGGGGTACAGATACGCAGTATTTT,CASSPLAGGTDTQYF
TRBV7-9,.,TRBJ2-7,.,13,TGTGCCAGCAGCTCCGCCACCCGATACGAGCAGTACTTC,CASSSATRYEQYF
TRBV27,.,TRBJ2-7,.,16,TGTGCCAGCAGTTTATTTTACCGGACGGAGACCTACGAGCAGTACTTC,CASSLFYRTETYEQYF
TRBV7-2,.,TRBJ1-4,.,14,TGTGCCAGCAGCTTAGCGGGAAATAATGAAAAACTGTTTTTT,CASSLAGNNEKLFF
TRBV28,.,TRBJ2-2,.,13,TGTGCCAGCAGTCAGGTTTATACCGGGGAGCTGTTTTTT,CASSQVYTGELFF
TRBV5-4,.,TRBJ2-7,once,13,TGTGCCAGCAGCTTGGCGCAGACAGCGGAGCAGTACTTC,CASSLAQTAEQYF
TRBV29-1,.,TRBJ2-7,.,14,TGCAGCGTCCTTGGAGGTCGACGCTCCTACGAGCAGTACTTC,CSVLGGRRSYEQYF
TRBV20-1,.,TRBJ1-2,.,11,TGCAGTGCTAGAGAAGGGTACGGCTACACCTTC,CSAREGYGYTF
TRBV18,.,TRBJ1-2,.,12,TGTGCCAGCTCACTGCAGGTGGGCGGCTACACCTTC,CASSLQVGGYTF
TRBV7-8,.,TRBJ1-1,.,13,TGTGCCAGCAGCGAAGGTCTGAACACTGAAGCTTTCTTT,CASSEGLNTEAFF
TRBV5-4,.,TRBJ2-7,few,14,TGTGCCAGCAGCCTAGAACGGGGGAAGTACGAGCAGTACTTC,CASSLERGKYEQYF
TRBV2,TRBD1,TRBJ2-7,.,13,TGTGCCAGCAGACAGGGGACCTTCTACGAGCAGTACTTC,CASRQGTFYEQYF
TRBV30,TRBD1,TRBJ2-7,.,13,TGTGCCTGGAGTGAGGGGGCAGGAAACGAGCAGTACTTC,CAWSEGAGNEQYF
TRBV4-3,TRBD1,TRBJ2-3,once,17,TGCGCCAGCAGCCAAGATAGCAGGACAGGGGGCACAGATACGCAGTATTTT,CASSQDSRTGGTDTQYF
TRBV9,TRBD2,TRBJ2-7,.,16,TGTGCCAGCAGCCCCCGCAGTGGCGGGAGCTCCTACGAGCAGTACTTC,CASSPRSGGSSYEQYF
TRBV5-4,.,TRBJ1-5,.,15,TGTGCCAGCAGCTTGGACAGAGGGGTTTCTCAGCCCCAGCATTTT,CASSLDRGVSQPQHF
TRBV28,.,TRBJ1-2,.,13,TGTGCCAGCACCGACTCAGGGTACTATGGCTACACCTTC,CASTDSGYYGYTF
TRBV10-3,TRBD2,TRBJ2-3,once,14,TGTGCCATAAATAGCGGGATTGAGGCAGATACGCAGTATTTT,CAINSGIEADTQYF
TRBV13,TRBD1,TRBJ2-7,.,18,TGTGCCAGCAGCTTAGGCCCCGGACAGGGGAAAAGCTCCTACGAGCAGTACTTC,CASSLGPGQGKSSYEQYF
TRBV18,TRBD1,TRBJ1-6,.,14,TGTGCCAGCTCCCTCGACAGGGGTAATTCACCCCTCCACTTT,CASSLDRGNSPLHF
TRBV29-1,.,TRBJ2-3,.,13,TGCAGCGTTGAAGTGGGCCCTAGAGATACGCAGTATTTT,CSVEVGPRDTQYF
TRBV7-2,.,TRBJ1-6,.,13,TGTGCCAGCAGCGATCTCCTAAATTCACCCCTCCACTTT,CASSDLLNSPLHF
TRBV9,TRBD1,TRBJ1-1,.,15,TGTGCCAGCAGCGCCACCGGGACAGCGAGGCCTGAAGCTTTCTTT,CASSATGTARPEAFF
TRBV25-1,.,TRBJ2-7,.,16,TGTGCCAGCAGTGGGCCGGGACACGCACTCTCCTACGAGCAGTACTTC,CASSGPGHALSYEQYF
TRBV28,TRBD2,TRBJ2-1,.,15,TGTGCCAGCATAAAAAGCGGGGGGGCTGGGAATGAGCAGTTCTTC,CASIKSGGAGNEQFF
TRBV14,.,TRBJ2-7,.,16,TGTGCCAGCAGCCAAGATACACAAGAGGGGGACGGCGAGCAGTACTTC,CASSQDTQEGDGEQYF
TRBV5-5,.,TRBJ1-4,.,17,TGTGCCAGCAGCTTGCGGGAGAGTTCGGGGGCTGGTGAAAAACTGTTTTTT,CASSLRESSGAGEKLFF
TRBV5-4,TRBD1,TRBJ2-3,.,18,TGTGCCAGCAGCTTGGACTTACAGGGGGCTAGCGGTACAGATACGCAGTATTTT,CASSLDLQGASGTDTQYF
TRBV5-1,.,TRBJ1-5,.,13,TGCGCCAGCAGCCCGGGGGGAAATCAGCCCCAGCATTTT,CASSPGGNQPQHF
TRBV2,.,TRBJ2-5,.,16,TGTGCCAGCAGTGAAGCGCGGCAGGGGTACCAAGAGACCCAGTACTTC,CASSEARQGYQETQYF
TRBV19,TRBD2,TRBJ2-1,.,14,TGTGCCAGTAGTGCAAGACTAGCGGGAGCATCTGAGTTCTTC,CASSARLAGASEFF